These T cell receptor beta chains were read from a single sample in a study of early T cells in non-severe SARS-CoV-2 infection. TCRdb reprocessed the 5' RACE reads via MiXCR and lists one record per CDR3 protein. The profile shows approximately 52,000 distinct CDR3 sequences, about 15% of them singletons. This specimen was whole blood, taken at baseline. The receptors were gathered from an adult who was a healthcare worker with PCR-confirmed SARS-CoV-2 infection or an uninfected control (not recorded which). CDR3s include the opening cysteine and the closing phenylalanine or tryptophan. Fields, in order: V gene, D gene, clone size, J gene, CDR3 protein, CDR3 DNA. A D gene is named only where the DNA matches it firmly. Clone size is stated in some rows and not others, as once, few, many or a class when expanded.

TRBV14	NA	many	TRBJ1-2	CASSQGRTGFSGYTF	TGTGCCAGCAGCCAAGGGAGGACGGGATTCTCTGGCTACACCTTC
TRBV11-3	NA	few	TRBJ2-3	CASSSGRGRVDTQYF	TGTGCCAGCAGCTCTGGGCGGGGAAGGGTGGATACGCAGTATTTT
TRBV12-3/TRBV12-4	TRBD1	once	TRBJ2-7	CASRRRDSPGGQYF	TGTGCCAGCAGACGCCGGGACAGCCCAGGCGGGCAGTACTTC
TRBV12-3/TRBV12-4	NA	many	TRBJ1-3	CASSSLAGNTIYF	TGTGCCAGCAGTTCTCTAGCTGGAAACACCATATATTTT
TRBV7-9	NA	few	TRBJ1-2	CASSPSTNYGYTF	TGTGCCAGCAGCCCTAGTACCAACTATGGCTACACCTTC
TRBV6-4	TRBD1	NA	TRBJ2-2	CASSMGQGARTGELFF	TGTGCCAGCAGTATGGGACAGGGGGCGCGGACCGGGGAGCTGTTTTTT
TRBV6-5	NA	few	TRBJ2-2	CASMRNTGELFF	TGTGCCAGCATGAGAAACACCGGGGAGCTGTTTTTT
TRBV28	NA	NA	TRBJ1-4	CASIDPQGEKLFF	TGTGCCAGCATCGATCCCCAGGGGGAAAAACTGTTTTTT
TRBV9	NA	few	TRBJ2-5	CASSVELAQETQYF	TGTGCCAGCAGCGTAGAGCTAGCCCAGGAGACCCAGTACTTC
TRBV20-1	NA	NA	TRBJ1-5	CSARAVQDDQPQHF	TGCAGTGCTAGAGCGGTACAGGATGATCAGCCCCAGCATTTT
TRBV25-1	NA	many	TRBJ2-2	CASSGTLAPTGELFF	TGTGCCAGCAGTGGGACCTTAGCGCCCACCGGGGAGCTGTTTTTT
TRBV29-1	NA	NA	TRBJ1-2	CSSRTANYGYTF	TGCAGCAGCAGGACGGCTAACTATGGCTACACCTTC
TRBV19	TRBD1	NA	TRBJ1-5	CASSVRGGHQPQHF	TGTGCCAGTAGTGTCAGAGGGGGCCATCAGCCCCAGCATTTT
TRBV9	NA	NA	TRBJ2-1	CASGVVGNPMDEQFF	TGTGCCAGCGGCGTAGTTGGTAACCCTATGGATGAGCAGTTCTTC
TRBV2	TRBD1	many	TRBJ1-2	CARGTADNYGYTF	TGTGCCAGAGGGACAGCCGACAACTATGGCTACACCTTC
TRBV18	NA	many	TRBJ2-1	CASSPSTGTAGEQFF	TGTGCCAGCTCACCATCTACCGGGACGGCCGGAGAGCAGTTCTTC
TRBV12-3/TRBV12-4	NA	few	TRBJ2-3	CASSFFVGSDTQYF	TGTGCCAGCAGTTTTTTCGTCGGGTCAGATACGCAGTATTTT
TRBV6-6	TRBD1	few	TRBJ2-7	CASSGTGNTYEQYF	TGTGCCAGCAGTGGGACAGGGAACACCTACGAGCAGTACTTC